A single sample gave rise to the 8 T cell receptor beta chains below, sequenced in a study of T cell repertoires in aging, cancer and after chemotherapy. TRB rearrangements spanning V, D and J were amplified using mixed TRB-A/B primers. TCRdb re-analysed the multiplex PCR reads in MiXCR, keeping a single row per CDR3 protein. Here the sample spans around 2,700 distinct CDR3 sequences, under 30% being singletons. Amplification of TCR beta used genomic DNA extracted from peripheral blood. Sequencing used blood. The receptors were sampled from a human donor with a solid tumor.

The V gene is TRBV19, the J gene TRBJ2-7; 10 positions match TRBD2. The V gene end was trimmed by 3 bases and the J gene end by 3 bases; junction bases not matched to a gene: 5. Germline assignment: CDR1 LNHDA and CDR2 SQIVND (reference sequence). This CDR3 has 15 residues. The CDR3: CASSILRTSGYEQYF. DNA for the CDR3: TGTGCCAGTAGTATCTTGCGGACTAGCGGCTACGAGCAGTACTTC.

This clonotype is deemed medium-sized. In DNA form, the CDR3 reads TGTGCCAGCAGTGAAGCGCAATCGGAGACCCAGTACTTC. Its translation: CASSEAQSETQYF. This chain joins TRBV6-1 and TRBJ2-5; no reliable D call. V lost 0 bases and J lost 5, with 7 bases in between. The germline gives CDR1 MNHNS, CDR2 SASEGT. The CDR3 is 13 residues long.

Relative to its sample, this clonotype is medium-sized. The chain links TRBV6-5 to TRBJ2-5; D gene uncertain. Looked up from germline, CDR1 is MNHEY and CDR2 is SVGAGI. The CDR3 is 11 residues long. The V and J ends lost 5 bases and 3 bases respectively, with 4 bases between them. CDR3 region: CASSKKETQYF. The CDR3 region has the DNA TGTGCCAGCAGTAAAAAAGAGACCCAGTACTTC.

The chain couples TRBV20-1 to TRBJ1-6; D might be TRBD1 (5 bases). The CDR3 has 11 residues. Germline V gene sequence: CDR1 DFQATT, CDR2 SNEGSKA (reference sequence). The ends were cut back, 3 bases at V and 18 bases at J, with 15 bases in the middle. The CDR3 coding sequence is TGCAGTGCTAGGGGGGGACGGGCGAACCACTTT. This codes for CSARGGRANHF.

This clonotype appeared a few times. V gene TRBV20-1 combines with J gene TRBJ2-1; D is perhaps TRBD2 (6 bases). Trimming stripped 4 bases from V and 0 bases from J, with 13 bases between. This CDR3 contains 15 residues. Germline assignment: CDR1 DFQATT and CDR2 SNEGSKA (reference sequence). In DNA form, the CDR3 reads TGCAGTGCTACCTTGGCGGGAAGCTCCTACAATGAGCAGTTCTTC. It encodes CSATLAGSSYNEQFF.

The chain has TRBV24-1 and TRBJ1-2; the D is unclear. Germline values: CDR1 KGHDR, CDR2 SFDVKD. With 0 bases removed from V and 5 bases from J, the gap between germline ends came to 12 bases. CDR3 length: 15 residues. The chain's CDR3 is CATSDLSRGRYGYTF. The CDR3 DNA reads as TGTGCCACCAGTGATTTGAGCCGGGGTCGGTATGGCTACACCTTC.

This clonotype was found a few times. The chain carries TRBV5-1 and TRBJ2-7; possible D gene TRBD2, 6 bases. The V gene lost 7 bases and the J gene lost 2 bases, with 13 bases spanning the gap. This CDR3 region has 13 residues. CDR1 and CDR2 from the germline V gene are SGHRS and YFSETQ. For the CDR3, the DNA is TGCGCCAGCCGTTCCGGGGGACCCTACGAGCAGTACTTC. Translating it yields CASRSGGPYEQYF.

This chain connects TRBV20-1 to TRBJ2-3, with 7 bases matching TRBD1. Germline lookup yields CDR1 DFQATT and CDR2 SNEGSKA (reference sequence). The J segment lost 7 bases and the V segment lost 5 bases, leaving 6 bases of the junction unmatched. CDR3 length equals 12 residues. DNA of the CDR3: TGCAGTGCTGGATTACAGGGGAATACGCAGTATTTT. This gives the protein CSAGLQGNTQYF.